The clone carrying this T cell receptor (beta chain) came up many times. Its antigen is unidentified. Researchers took RNA transcripts and amplified the TCR beta CDR3 regions from them. HTBI primers were the set used in a first-round RT-PCR of the TCR CDR3. In TCRdb, the multiplex PCR reads were re-called with MiXCR into one record per CDR3 protein. Among roughly 740,000 distinct CDR3 sequences, 16% were seen once, and the ten largest hold approximately 8%. The junction had 5 bases not matched to a gene; V was cut back by 0 bases and J by 3 bases. CDR3 length: 15 residues. Germline V gene data show CDR1 as DFQATT and CDR2 as SNEGSKA (reference sequence). The data originate from a study of T cells in Graves' hyperthyroidism and ophthalmopathy. Study outcomes and limitations: Among clonotypes expanded in thyroid above 0.001, most were also found in blood.

Sequencing used blood. The receptor's source is a man younger than 35 with Graves' hyperthyroidism. The J gene is TRBJ2-7, the V gene TRBV20-1; 10 bases fit TRBD2. In DNA form, the CDR3 reads TGCAGTGCTAGAGATACTAGCGGGACCTACTACGAGCAGTACTTC. Its protein product is CSARDTSGTYYEQYF.